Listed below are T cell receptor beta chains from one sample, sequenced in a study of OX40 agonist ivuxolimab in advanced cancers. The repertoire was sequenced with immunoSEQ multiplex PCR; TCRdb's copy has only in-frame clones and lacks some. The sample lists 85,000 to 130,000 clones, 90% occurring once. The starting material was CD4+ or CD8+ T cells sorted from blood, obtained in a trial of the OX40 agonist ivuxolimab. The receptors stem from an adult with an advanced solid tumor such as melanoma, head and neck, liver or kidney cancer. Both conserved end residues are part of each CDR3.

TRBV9 CASSLAGTSTNEQYF
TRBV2 CASSRQGGLSNEQFF
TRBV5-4 CASSSQVQETQYF
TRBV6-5 CASRLSGSEGETQYF
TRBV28 CASSKSGRITDTQYF
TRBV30 CAWSVPGRAYYEQYF
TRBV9 CASSELVTGAYGYTF
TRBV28 CASSPQGISPLHF
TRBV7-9 CASSAAGTGVEKLFF
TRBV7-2 CASSFNTGELFF
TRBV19 CASSEAGRGPYEQYF
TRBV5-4 CASSLESGSHEQYF
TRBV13 CASSLVGGGDEQFF
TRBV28 CASSPHPGQAYEQYF
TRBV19 CASSIGPQGWETQYF
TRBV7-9 CASSQTDILSSF
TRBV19 CASTPDSSGSTGELFF
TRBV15 CATSTPSRKDTQYF
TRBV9 CASSVQTGPEQFF
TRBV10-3 CAISERGETQYF
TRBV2 CASSANLQETQYF
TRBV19 CASSTRGGERNEQFF